The rows below give T cell receptor beta chains drawn from one sample of a study of blood T cell repertoires in COVID-19. Assay used: immunoSEQ multiplex PCR; TCRdb lists only in-frame clones, some missing. The sample comprises under 250,000 clones, around 82% of which are singletons, and 4.8% rests with the top ten. The specimen sequenced was PBMCs or T cells enriched from blood (not recorded which). The receptor set was obtained from a woman aged 45 to 65 who had been exposed to COVID-19. CDR3s include the opening cysteine and the closing phenylalanine or tryptophan. The order of the fields is CDR3 protein, CDR3 DNA, clone size, V gene, J gene, D gene. D genes are given only for firm matches. Clone size is given for some rows only: seen once, a few or many times, or a class if the clone is expanded.

CDR3 protein: CASQGRDGETQYF; CDR3 DNA: TGTGCCAGCCAAGGGAGGGATGGAGAGACCCAGTACTTC; clone size: .; V gene: TRBV6-5; J gene: TRBJ2-5; D gene: TRBD2
CDR3 protein: CASSPQAGYNSPLHF; CDR3 DNA: TGTGCCAGCAGTCCTCAGGCAGGGTATAATTCACCCCTCCACTTT; clone size: once; V gene: TRBV2; J gene: TRBJ1-6; D gene: .
CDR3 protein: CASSLVFGEIGGYTF; CDR3 DNA: TGTGCCAGCAGCTTGGTTTTCGGGGAGATAGGTGGCTACACCTTC; clone size: .; V gene: TRBV5-6; J gene: TRBJ1-2; D gene: .
CDR3 protein: CASSSNEMNLFGELFF; CDR3 DNA: TGTGCCAGCAGCTCGAATGAGATGAACTTGTTCGGGGAGCTGTTTTTT; clone size: .; V gene: TRBV11-2; J gene: TRBJ2-2; D gene: .
CDR3 protein: CASSQDELTAKLFF; CDR3 DNA: TGCGCCAGCAGCCAAGATGAGCTAACAGCTAAACTGTTTTTT; clone size: .; V gene: TRBV4-1; J gene: TRBJ1-4; D gene: .
CDR3 protein: CASSFHAFGEQFF; CDR3 DNA: TGTGCCAGCAGCTTCCATGCGTTTGGTGAGCAGTTCTTC; clone size: .; V gene: TRBV5-4; J gene: TRBJ2-1; D gene: .
CDR3 protein: CASSPQEELRTGMNTEAFF; CDR3 DNA: TGTGCCAGCAGCCCCCAAGAGGAGCTTCGTACAGGGATGAACACTGAAGCTTTCTTT; clone size: .; V gene: TRBV21-1; J gene: TRBJ1-1; D gene: .
CDR3 protein: CASSSPGTGDTEAFF; CDR3 DNA: TGCGCCAGCAGCTCACCCGGGACAGGGGACACTGAAGCTTTCTTT; clone size: .; V gene: TRBV5-1; J gene: TRBJ1-1; D gene: TRBD1
CDR3 protein: CASSLSRTAGTGNSPLHF; CDR3 DNA: TGTGCCAGCAGTTTATCGAGGACAGCAGGGACAGGGAATTCACCCCTCCACTTT; clone size: few; V gene: TRBV27; J gene: TRBJ1-6; D gene: TRBD1
CDR3 protein: CASSPSVADTQYF; CDR3 DNA: TGTGCCAGCTCACCGTCGGTCGCAGATACGCAGTATTTT; clone size: .; V gene: TRBV18; J gene: TRBJ2-3; D gene: .
CDR3 protein: CASSGTENQPQHF; CDR3 DNA: TGTGCCAGCAGTGGGACAGAGAATCAGCCCCAGCATTTT; clone size: .; V gene: TRBV6-2/TRBV6-3; J gene: TRBJ1-5; D gene: TRBD1
CDR3 protein: CASSSVGGAGEKLFF; CDR3 DNA: TGCGCCAGCAGCTCGGTGGGAGGGGCGGGTGAAAAACTGTTTTTT; clone size: .; V gene: TRBV5-1; J gene: TRBJ1-4; D gene: .
CDR3 protein: CASSLGQVKDEQFF; CDR3 DNA: TGTGCCAGCAGCTTAGGGCAGGTTAAAGATGAGCAGTTCTTC; clone size: once; V gene: TRBV11-1; J gene: TRBJ2-1; D gene: .
CDR3 protein: CASRGGQGRYTF; CDR3 DNA: TGTGCCAGTCGGGGGGGACAGGGGCGCTACACCTTC; clone size: .; V gene: TRBV6-5; J gene: TRBJ1-2; D gene: TRBD1
CDR3 protein: CASSLGETSTDTQYF; CDR3 DNA: TGTGCCAGCAGCTTGGGAGAGACTAGCACAGATACGCAGTATTTT; clone size: few; V gene: TRBV5-5; J gene: TRBJ2-3; D gene: .
CDR3 protein: CAISESGTPAEAFF; CDR3 DNA: TGTGCCATCAGTGAGTCCGGGACACCTGCTGAAGCTTTCTTT; clone size: .; V gene: TRBV10-3; J gene: TRBJ1-1; D gene: .
CDR3 protein: CASSLDGTSGVRDF; CDR3 DNA: TGTGCCAGCAGCTTAGATGGGACTAGCGGGGTAAGGGACTTC; clone size: .; V gene: TRBV7-2; J gene: TRBJ2-7; D gene: TRBD2
CDR3 protein: CASSLRREGGYTF; CDR3 DNA: TGTGCCAGCAGCTTAAGGAGGGAAGGAGGCTACACCTTC; clone size: .; V gene: TRBV7-2; J gene: TRBJ1-2; D gene: .
CDR3 protein: CASSGTGKANTEAFF; CDR3 DNA: TGCGCCAGCAGCGGGACAGGGAAGGCGAACACTGAAGCTTTCTTT; clone size: once; V gene: TRBV5-1; J gene: TRBJ1-1; D gene: TRBD1
CDR3 protein: CASSLIASGGTETQYF; CDR3 DNA: TGCGCCAGCAGCTTGATAGCTAGCGGGGGGACGGAGACCCAGTACTTC; clone size: .; V gene: TRBV5-1; J gene: TRBJ2-5; D gene: TRBD2
CDR3 protein: CASSYRDSYTF; CDR3 DNA: TGTGCCAGCAGTTACAGGGACAGCTACACCTTC; clone size: .; V gene: TRBV6-6; J gene: TRBJ1-2; D gene: .
CDR3 protein: CASSQPEGGREKLFF; CDR3 DNA: TGTGCCAGCAGCCAACCGGAAGGGGGAAGGGAAAAACTGTTTTTT; clone size: .; V gene: TRBV14; J gene: TRBJ1-4; D gene: .
CDR3 protein: CASSYSWDSGGNTIYF; CDR3 DNA: TGTGCCAGCAGTTACTCGTGGGACAGCGGGGGAAACACCATATATTTT; clone size: .; V gene: TRBV6-5; J gene: TRBJ1-3; D gene: TRBD1
CDR3 protein: CASSLAPSGGNEQFF; CDR3 DNA: TGTGCCAGCAGCTTAGCTCCTAGCGGCGGGAATGAGCAGTTCTTC; clone size: few; V gene: TRBV7-9; J gene: TRBJ2-1; D gene: TRBD2
CDR3 protein: CASSLRAGREQYF; CDR3 DNA: TGTGCCAGCAGCTTAAGGGCAGGGAGGGAGCAGTACTTC; clone size: .; V gene: TRBV7-9; J gene: TRBJ2-7; D gene: .
CDR3 protein: CASSQEGRVTGELFF; CDR3 DNA: TGTGCCAGCAGCCAAGAGGGCAGGGTAACCGGGGAGCTGTTTTTT; clone size: .; V gene: TRBV3-1/TRBV3-2; J gene: TRBJ2-2; D gene: .
CDR3 protein: CSVAPGRHNEQFF; CDR3 DNA: TGCAGCGTTGCCCCAGGGCGCCACAATGAGCAGTTCTTC; clone size: .; V gene: TRBV29-1; J gene: TRBJ2-1; D gene: .
CDR3 protein: CASSQDEGLNSPLHF; CDR3 DNA: TGCGCCAGCAGCCAAGATGAGGGACTGAATTCACCCCTCCACTTT; clone size: .; V gene: TRBV4-3; J gene: TRBJ1-6; D gene: .